This T cell receptor beta chain was recovered during a study of blood T cell repertoires in COVID-19. Overall study context: The samples span acute and convalescent COVID-19 from the United States, Italy and Spain. Sample material is recorded as cDNA or gDNA derived from T cells, B-cell-depleted T cells, or PBMCs.

Original data processing: Reference gene primer amplification gave estimated nucleated cell counts. The table came from immunoSEQ multiplex PCR; TCRdb's copy has only in-frame clones and leaves some out. V and J calls and clone size are copied from that table; D and trimming were computed from the DNA. The profile covers 57,000 or so clones, with 65% to 80% appearing a single time and roughly 20% taken by the ten largest. Germline values: CDR1 SGHRS, CDR2 YFSETQ. The CDR3 length is 14 residues. Trimming left V 2 bases short and J 0 bases short, with 9 bases between. The receptor was isolated from a woman older than 75 with active or convalescent COVID-19. This chain joins TRBV5-1 and TRBJ2-7; no firm D call. Sequenced input: peripheral blood. The CDR3: CASSFGTASYEQYF. Written as DNA, the CDR3 is TGCGCCAGCAGCTTTGGAACAGCCTCCTACGAGCAGTACTTC.